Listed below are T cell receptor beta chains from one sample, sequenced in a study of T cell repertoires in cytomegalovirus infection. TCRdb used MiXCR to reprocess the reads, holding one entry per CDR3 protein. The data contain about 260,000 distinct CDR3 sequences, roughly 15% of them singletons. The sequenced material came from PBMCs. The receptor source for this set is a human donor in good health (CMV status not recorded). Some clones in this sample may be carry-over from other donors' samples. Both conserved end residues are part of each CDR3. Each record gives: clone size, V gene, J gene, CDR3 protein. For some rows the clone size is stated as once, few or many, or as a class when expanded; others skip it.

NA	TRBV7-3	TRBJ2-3	CASSRTSGGPDTQYF
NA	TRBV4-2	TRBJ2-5	CASSPRGGEETQYF
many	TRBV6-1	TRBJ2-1	CASSPLMLTRTDNEQFF
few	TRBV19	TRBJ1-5	CASSIVGYTGQPQHF
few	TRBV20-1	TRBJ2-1	CSAPENSGNEQFF
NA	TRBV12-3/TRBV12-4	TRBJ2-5	CASSPGNLETQYF
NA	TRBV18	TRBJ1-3	CASSPGVPGNTIYF
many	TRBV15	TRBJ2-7	CATSRDFGDEQYF
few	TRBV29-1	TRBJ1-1	CSVEGRAWTEAFF
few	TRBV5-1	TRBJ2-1	CASRTDVYNEQFF
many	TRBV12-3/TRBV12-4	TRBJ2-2	CASGRAAGELFF
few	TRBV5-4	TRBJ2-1	CASSKNTNSGNEQFF
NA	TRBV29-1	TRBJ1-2	CSVEDSSGYTF
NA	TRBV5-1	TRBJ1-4	CASSLDTGDEKLFF
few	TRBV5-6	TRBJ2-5	CASSLVVAGGPQETQYF
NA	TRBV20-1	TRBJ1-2	CSARGEANYGYTF
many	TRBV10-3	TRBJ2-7	CAISESAGSYF
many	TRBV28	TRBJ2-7	CASRTGPATTYEQYF
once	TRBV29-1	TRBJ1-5	CSVGGSGQPQHF
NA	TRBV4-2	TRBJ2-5	CASSQDPGETQYF
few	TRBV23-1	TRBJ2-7	CASSQGPHSRTGTSPRYEQYF
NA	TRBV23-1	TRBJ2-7	CLDLSSSYEQYF
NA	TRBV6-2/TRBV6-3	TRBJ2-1	CASRRATVEQFF
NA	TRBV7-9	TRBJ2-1	CASSLDNSYYNEQFF
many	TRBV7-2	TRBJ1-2	CASSTPGGAFYGYTF
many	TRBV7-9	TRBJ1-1	CASSLSGGGADTEAFF
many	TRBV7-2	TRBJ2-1	CASSLGQGATGLAAKSSYNEQFF
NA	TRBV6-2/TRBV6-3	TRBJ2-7	CASSYTVYEQYF
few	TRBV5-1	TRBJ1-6	CASSLEAQGENSPLHF
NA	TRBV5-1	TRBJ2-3	CASSFVSGPTDTQYF
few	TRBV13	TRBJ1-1	CASSAGQRVNTEAFF
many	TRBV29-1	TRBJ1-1	CSVDLTGMNTEAFF
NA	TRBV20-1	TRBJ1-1	CSPVGADSGSYTEAFF
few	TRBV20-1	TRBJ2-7	CSALPEQLAGVEQYF
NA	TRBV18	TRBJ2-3	CASSPLGPTDTQYF
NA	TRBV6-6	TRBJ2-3	CASSSSASTDTQYF
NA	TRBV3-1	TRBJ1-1	CASSQERSGSYEAFF
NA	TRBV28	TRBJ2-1	CASGILTTSGSRSEQFF
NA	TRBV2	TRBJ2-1	CASTSFNEQFF
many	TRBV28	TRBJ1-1	CASSFSGQGVTEAFF
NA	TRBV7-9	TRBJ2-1	CASSVAGDPGNEQFF
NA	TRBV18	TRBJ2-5	CASSPEAKTQYF